This entry lists 14 T cell receptor beta chains sequenced from one sample in a study of T cell clones after liver transplantation. Data came from immunoSEQ multiplex PCR; TCRdb stores just in-frame clones and leaves some out. This table has about 51,000 clones, about nine tenths appearing once. The material sequenced was CD8+ T cells from blood, taken 12 months after liver transplant. The receptors stem from a human patient who received a liver transplant. Some T cells may possibly be graft donor cells.

The rearrangement links TRBV7-9 to TRBJ2-7; D possibly matches TRBD1 or TRBD2 (6 bases each). Deletions cut 4 bases from V and 6 bases from J, with 16 bases between. This CDR3 contains 14 residues. CDR1 and CDR2 from the germline V gene are SEHNR and FQNEAQ (reference sequence). The CDR3 here is CASSSQGTGGEQYF. CDR3 coding DNA: TGTGCCAGCAGCTCACAGGGTACCGGGGGCGAGCAGTACTTC.

This clone came up once. The V and J genes are TRBV9 and TRBJ2-7; unclear D gene. The length of the CDR3 is 14 residues. V shed 0 bases and J shed 0 bases, with 7 bases lying between them. CDR1 and CDR2 (germline): SGDLS, YYNGEE. The CDR3 region has the DNA TGTGCCAGCAGCGTAGTCCCTTCCTCCTACGAGCAGTACTTC. It codes for CASSVVPSSYEQYF.

The genes are TRBV4-1 and TRBJ1-5; possible D gene TRBD1, 6 bases. The CDR3 sequence is 15 residues long. Trimming stripped 1 base from V and 2 bases from J, with 9 bases between. CDR1 and CDR2 (germline): MGHRA, YSYEKL. CDR3 DNA: TGCGCCAGCAGCCAAGCAAGGGGGGGCAATCAGCCCCAGCATTTT. Encoded protein: CASSQARGGNQPQHF.

The chain uses TRBV6-5 and TRBJ2-5; no clear D gene. Looked up from germline, CDR1 is MNHEY and CDR2 is SVGAGI. V was clipped by 2 bases and J by 5 bases, with 9 bases between them. This CDR3 has 13 amino acids. The CDR3 loop is CASSYGPAETQYF. The CDR3, as DNA: TGTGCCAGCAGTTACGGGCCCGCTGAGACCCAGTACTTC.

The chain is built from TRBV29-1 and TRBJ2-7, with D unresolved. The length of the CDR3 is 12 residues. CDR1 is SQVTM and CDR2 is ANQGSEA in the germline V gene. The V and J ends lost 3 bases and 5 bases respectively, with 11 bases between them. The CDR3: CSVESNPDEQYF. Here the CDR3 DNA reads TGCAGCGTTGAGAGCAATCCCGACGAGCAGTACTTC.

The sample holds a few counts of this clone. This chain connects TRBV30 to TRBJ1-5; weak D call: TRBD1 (6 bases). Germline V CDR1 and CDR2: GTSNPN, SVGIG (reference sequence). There are 15 residues in the CDR3. V shed 0 bases and J shed 7 bases, with 16 bases lying between them. CDR3 in amino acids: CAWSVGAGERQPQHF. For the CDR3, the DNA is TGTGCCTGGAGTGTAGGGGCAGGGGAAAGGCAGCCCCAGCATTTT.

The chain recombines TRBV15 with TRBJ2-1, with 10 bases that match TRBD2. Germline loops: CDR1 LNHNV, CDR2 YYDKDF (reference sequence). The V and J ends lost 0 bases and 0 bases, in that order; junction bases with no gene match: 14. CDR3 length: 21 residues. The CDR3 nucleotides are TGTGCCACCAGCAGAGACGGGACTAGCGCGTCTAAGAGAGACTCCTACAATGAGCAGTTCTTC. Protein product: CATSRDGTSASKRDSYNEQFF.

This chain uses TRBV27 with TRBJ2-2, with TRBD2 matching 8 bases. In germline, CDR1 is MNHEY, CDR2 SMNVEV (reference sequence). The CDR3 spans 14 residues. Losses at the gene ends were 10 bases for V and 0 bases for J; bases not matched to a gene: 4. The chain's CDR3 is CATRAGANTGELFF. CDR3 coding DNA: TGTGCCACCCGAGCGGGAGCGAACACCGGGGAGCTGTTTTTT.

This chain connects TRBV11-1 to TRBJ1-1; no reliable D call. V was shortened by 5 bases and J by 5 bases, with 18 bases between the two germline ends. The V gene's germline CDR1 is SGHAT and CDR2 FQDESV (reference sequence). CDR3 length: 15 residues. The CDR3 protein is CASSLGRLSRTEAFF. The DNA of the CDR3 is TGTGCCAGCAGCCTAGGGCGGCTCTCGAGGACTGAAGCTTTCTTT.

The chain is built from TRBV19 and TRBJ2-7; D is possibly TRBD1 (6 bases). The CDR3 runs 14 residues. V gave up 3 bases and J gave up 0 bases, with 9 bases separating them. The germline V gene has CDR1 LNHDA and CDR2 SQIVND (reference sequence). DNA of the CDR3: TGTGCCAGTAGTATCCGGGACACCTCCTACGAGCAGTACTTC. This codes for CASSIRDTSYEQYF.

This chain joins TRBV21-1 and TRBJ2-1. TRBV21-1 is labeled a pseudogene. CDR3 length: 9 amino acids. The CDR3 protein is CASSSVGFF. In DNA form, the CDR3 reads TGTGCCAGCAGCAGTGTAGGGTTCTTC.

The chain links TRBV19 to TRBJ1-1, with TRBD1 identical over 9 bases. V shed 7 bases, J shed 0 bases, and the junction held 6 bases outside the gene matches. CDR3 size: 15 residues. Looked up from germline, CDR1 is LNHDA and CDR2 is SQIVND (reference sequence). CDR3 coding DNA: TGTGCCAGTACCGTGGGACAGGGCATGAACACTGAAGCTTTCTTT. It encodes CASTVGQGMNTEAFF.

V and J are TRBV5-1 and TRBJ1-4; tentatively, D is TRBD1 (6 bases). CDR1 is SGHRS and CDR2 is YFSETQ in the germline V gene. This CDR3 is 16 amino acids long. V shed 0 bases and J shed 8 bases, with 17 bases lying between them. In DNA, the CDR3 is TGCGCCAGCAGCTTGGAGCAGGGGCGGACTAGAGAAAAACTGTTTTTT. This sequence encodes CASSLEQGRTREKLFF.

V gene TRBV9 combines with J gene TRBJ1-5, with D possibly TRBD1 on 5 matching bases. Germline CDR1 SGDLS, CDR2 YYNGEE. Trimming shortened V by 4 bases and J by 10 bases, and 18 bases separated the two germline ends. The CDR3 consists of 14 residues. CDR3 amino acids: CASSPRGDAAPQHF. CDR3 bases: TGTGCCAGCAGCCCCCGGGGGGATGCCGCCCCCCAGCATTTT.